These T cell receptor beta chains were read from a single sample in a study of T cell changes during pregnancy in multiple sclerosis. Assay used: immunoSEQ multiplex PCR; TCRdb lists only in-frame clones, some missing. The sample records roughly 93,000 clones, 75% to 95% being singletons. Sequences were derived from peripheral blood, sampled in the first trimester of pregnancy. These TCRs come from a female donor in good health, enrolled as a control in a pregnancy study. The CDR3 runs from the conserved cysteine through the conserved F or W. D genes are given only for firm matches. Where a row states a size, it is once, few, many or the class of an expanded clone; other rows omit it.

>TRBD1|TRBJ2-7|TRBV4-2|NA|16
CASSQADRASSYEQYF
TGTGCCAGCAGCCAAGCGGACAGGGCCTCATCCTACGAGCAGTACTTC
>TRBD2|TRBJ2-3|TRBV7-9|NA|15
CASSLARGATDTQYF
TGTGCCAGCAGCTTAGCGCGGGGGGCCACAGATACGCAGTATTTT
>NA|TRBJ1-1|TRBV5-1|NA|14
CASSLERRNTEAFF
TGCGCCAGCAGCTTGGAACGGAGGAACACTGAAGCTTTCTTT
>NA|TRBJ1-2|TRBV7-9|once|16
CASSPGTSSHNYGYTF
TGTGCCAGCAGCCCCGGGACTTCTTCTCATAACTATGGCTACACCTTC
>TRBD1|TRBJ2-1|TRBV10-3|NA|17
CAISESRGTGGAYEQFF
TGTGCCATCAGTGAGTCGAGAGGGACAGGTGGTGCCTATGAGCAGTTCTTC
>NA|TRBJ2-5|TRBV4-1|NA|16
CASSQGRGRSAETQYF
TGCGCCAGCAGCCAAGGGCGGGGCCGTTCGGCCGAGACCCAGTACTTC
>NA|TRBJ1-2|TRBV6-1|NA|16
CASSDRPGDSSHGYTF
TGTGCCAGCAGTGACCGCCCCGGCGACTCAAGCCATGGCTACACCTTC
>TRBD2|TRBJ2-2|TRBV10-3|NA|19
CAIPKVSSGGASGTGELFF
TGTGCCATCCCCAAAGTGTCTAGCGGGGGGGCCTCGGGCACCGGGGAGCTGTTTTTT
>NA|TRBJ1-5|TRBV27|NA|16
CASSLGPGLFNQPQHF
TGTGCCAGCAGTTTAGGCCCGGGATTGTTCAATCAGCCCCAGCATTTT
>NA|TRBJ2-1|TRBV5-6|NA|13
CASSGASYNEQFF
TGTGCCAGCAGTGGGGCCTCCTACAATGAGCAGTTCTTC
>NA|TRBJ2-5|TRBV11-2|NA|18
CASSLGGAFSSARETQYF
TGTGCCAGCAGCTTAGGGGGAGCATTCAGTTCGGCCAGAGAGACCCAGTACTTC
>NA|TRBJ1-1|TRBV7-9|NA|15
CASSFRSGVNTEAFF
TGTGCCAGCAGCTTCAGGTCCGGGGTGAACACTGAAGCTTTCTTT
>NA|TRBJ1-1|TRBV7-9|once|13
CASSLQAYTEAFF
TGTGCCAGCAGCTTACAGGCGTACACTGAAGCTTTCTTT
>NA|TRBJ1-2|TRBV6-5|NA|15
CASSFYLGADYGYTF
TGTGCCAGCAGTTTCTACCTGGGGGCCGACTATGGCTACACCTTC
>NA|TRBJ1-5|TRBV6-5|NA|13
CASRQDYNQPQHF
TGTGCCAGCAGACAGGATTACAATCAGCCCCAGCATTTT
>TRBD1|TRBJ2-7|TRBV5-1|NA|15
CASSLTTGGPYEQYF
TGCGCCAGCAGCTTAACCACAGGGGGCCCGTACGAGCAGTACTTC
>NA|TRBJ2-3|TRBV19|NA|14
CASRYELSTDTQYF
TGTGCCAGTAGATACGAGCTTAGCACAGATACGCAGTATTTT
>TRBD1|TRBJ1-1|TRBV7-9|NA|14
CASSSTGTSTEAFF
TGTGCCAGCAGCTCGACAGGGACCTCCACTGAAGCTTTCTTT
>TRBD1|TRBJ2-2|TRBV27|NA|16
CASSWGTATNTGELFF
TGTGCCAGCAGTTGGGGGACAGCTACGAACACCGGGGAGCTGTTTTTT
>TRBD1|TRBJ1-2|TRBV27|NA|16
CASSLGTGGTVCGYTF
TGTGCCAGCAGCCTCGGGACAGGGGGTACAGTATGCGGCTACACCTTC
>NA|TRBJ1-6|TRBV7-9|NA|12
CASLQADSPLHF
TGTGCCAGCCTACAGGCCGATTCACCCCTCCACTTT
>NA|TRBJ2-4|TRBV5-6|NA|13
CASSRVGVNIQYF
TGTGCCAGCAGCCGCGTTGGAGTAAACATTCAGTACTTC
>TRBD1|TRBJ1-1|TRBV9|NA|18
CASSVQDRVGPVGTEAFF
TGTGCCAGCAGCGTACAGGACAGGGTTGGCCCGGTCGGCACTGAAGCTTTCTTT
>NA|TRBJ1-5|TRBV5-8|NA|15
CASNRGGAKNQPQHF
TGTGCCAGCAACCGCGGGGGGGCCAAGAATCAGCCCCAGCATTTT
>NA|TRBJ1-2|TRBV7-9|NA|14
CASSLTTVNYGYTF
TGTGCCAGCAGCTTAACGACAGTAAACTATGGCTACACCTTC
>NA|TRBJ2-1|TRBV19|NA|13
CASSIKSGGEQFF
TGTGCCAGTAGTATAAAGTCGGGCGGGGAGCAGTTCTTC
>NA|TRBJ1-5|TRBV7-6|NA|16
CASSAQQGYSNQPQHF
TGTGCCAGCAGCGCCCAACAGGGCTATAGCAATCAGCCCCAGCATTTT
>NA|TRBJ2-5|TRBV7-3|NA|13
CASSVRREETQYF
TGTGCCAGCAGCGTGAGGAGGGAAGAGACCCAGTACTTC
>NA|TRBJ2-3|TRBV5-8|NA|15
CASRHRDPTIGTQYF
TGTGCCAGCAGGCACAGGGACCCCACGATCGGTACGCAGTATTTT
>NA|TRBJ1-2|TRBV6-5|NA|14
CASSPYTGRHGYTF
TGTGCCAGCAGCCCATATACAGGGAGACATGGCTACACCTTC
>TRBD1|TRBJ2-7|TRBV4-2|NA|14
CASSYGQGSHEQYF
TGTGCCAGCAGCTATGGACAGGGTAGCCACGAGCAGTACTTC
>NA|TRBJ2-5|TRBV19|NA|15
CASSILGGNQETQYF
TGTGCCAGTAGTATTCTCGGGGGAAATCAAGAGACCCAGTACTTC
>NA|TRBJ2-1|TRBV12-5|NA|18
CASGLLLLTLREANEQFF
TGTGCTAGTGGTTTGCTATTATTGACCTTACGAGAGGCGAATGAGCAGTTCTTC
>NA|TRBJ1-6|TRBV11-2|once|16
CASSLAGVHLDSPLHF
TGTGCCAGCAGCTTAGCCGGGGTCCATTTGGATTCACCCCTCCACTTT
>TRBD2|TRBJ2-1|TRBV7-3|NA|15
CASSSRAGPYNEQFF
TGTGCCAGCAGCTCCCGAGCGGGGCCCTACAATGAGCAGTTCTTC
>NA|TRBJ1-2|TRBV25-1|NA|14
CASSGDTPSGGYTF
TGTGCCAGCAGTGGAGACACCCCGTCTGGTGGCTACACCTTC
>NA|TRBJ1-1|TRBV2|NA|15
CATETPGVMNTEAFF
TGTGCCACCGAAACCCCGGGGGTAATGAACACTGAAGCTTTCTTT
>NA|TRBJ2-3|TRBV6-6|once|11
CASTRGDTQYF
TGTGCCAGCACCCGCGGGGATACGCAGTATTTT
>NA|TRBJ2-3|TRBV29-1|once|16
CSVEDRVEIVTDTQYF
TGCAGCGTTGAAGACAGGGTAGAAATTGTCACAGATACGCAGTATTTT
>TRBD1|TRBJ2-5|TRBV18|NA|16
CASSPWTGGNQETQYF
TGTGCCAGCTCACCTTGGACAGGGGGTAACCAAGAGACCCAGTACTTC
>NA|TRBJ2-1|TRBV2|NA|11
CASNRVNEQFF
TGTGCCAGCAACAGGGTGAATGAGCAGTTCTTC
>NA|TRBJ2-3|TRBV2|NA|13
CASRESGIDTQYF
TGTGCCAGCAGGGAGTCAGGGATAGATACGCAGTATTTT
>TRBD2|TRBJ2-2|TRBV7-6|NA|17
CASSSRLAGANTGELFF
TGTGCCAGCAGCTCTCGACTAGCGGGGGCGAACACCGGGGAGCTGTTTTTT
>NA|TRBJ1-3|TRBV4-1|once|15
CASSQRGGSGNTIYF
TGCGCCAGCAGCCAGAGGGGGGGCTCTGGAAACACCATATATTTT
>TRBD1|TRBJ1-2|TRBV7-2|NA|13
CASSSTGIYGYTF
TGTGCCAGCAGCTCGACAGGGATCTATGGCTACACCTTC
>NA|TRBJ1-2|TRBV4-3|NA|15
CASSQSRTANYGYTF
TGCGCCAGCAGCCAATCTCGGACAGCTAACTATGGCTACACCTTC
>NA|TRBJ2-3|TRBV11-2|NA|16
CASSQQGGLGADTQYF
TGTGCCAGCAGCCAACAGGGGGGGCTTGGGGCAGATACGCAGTATTTT